The T cell receptor (beta chain) under discussion was sequenced for a study of T cell repertoires in cytomegalovirus infection. CDR3 size: 12 residues. Germline assignment: CDR1 MNHEY and CDR2 SVGEGT. Trimming stripped 5 bases from V and 10 bases from J, with 12 bases between. Regarding the study as a whole: CMV carriers having the relevant HLA were flagged by cumulative public TCR beta family frequency. Within the response measured ex vivo, HLA-C-restricted CMV-specific TCR beta clonotypes were dominant.

For this clonotype: Its antigen remains unknown.

Via MiXCR, TCRdb re-called the reads, giving one row per CDR3 protein. The table records 110,000 or so distinct CDR3 sequences, under 30% of them present only once. The clonotype comes from a human donor in good health (CMV status not recorded). Some clones in this sample may be carry-over from other donors' samples. The J gene is TRBJ2-1, the V gene TRBV6-2 or TRBV6-3; D might be TRBD1 (5 bases). The sample in question was CD8+ T cells from cultured PBMCs, obtained from culture after CMV antigen stimulation. CDR3 sequence (DNA): TGTGCCAGCAGTCCCAATGGGGCCGAGCAGTTCTTC. This encodes CASSPNGAEQFF.